The clone carrying this T cell receptor beta chain was seen ten or more times. Its specificity is unknown. TCRdb re-called the reads with MiXCR, one entry per CDR3 protein. Of hundreds of thousands of distinct CDR3 sequences listed, 25% to 40% are singletons. The CDR3 spans 14 residues. In germline, CDR1 is SGHVS, CDR2 FQNEAQ. The V gene lost 5 bases and the J gene lost 1 base, with 11 bases spanning the gap. This record comes from a study of T cell repertoires in cytomegalovirus infection. Looking at the study overall: Recently identified HLA-C-restricted CMV epitopes and well-studied HLA-B-restricted CMV epitopes were used by the study. A matching HLA type, together with CMV infection, was signaled by public TCR beta signatures.

General study points: CMV carriers having the relevant HLA were flagged by cumulative public TCR beta family frequency. HLA-C-restricted TCR beta clonotypes specific for CMV led the ex vivo response.

V and J are TRBV7-8 and TRBJ1-1; a weak D match, TRBD1 (5 bases). This receptor was obtained from a human donor in good health (CMV status not recorded). Some clones in this sample may be carry-over from other donors' samples. The starting material was cultured CD8+ T cells from PBMCs, obtained from culture after CMV antigen stimulation. In DNA form, the CDR3 reads TGTGCCAGCAGCACCCGGGGGGGGAACACTGAAGCTTTCTTT. Translating it yields CASSTRGGNTEAFF.